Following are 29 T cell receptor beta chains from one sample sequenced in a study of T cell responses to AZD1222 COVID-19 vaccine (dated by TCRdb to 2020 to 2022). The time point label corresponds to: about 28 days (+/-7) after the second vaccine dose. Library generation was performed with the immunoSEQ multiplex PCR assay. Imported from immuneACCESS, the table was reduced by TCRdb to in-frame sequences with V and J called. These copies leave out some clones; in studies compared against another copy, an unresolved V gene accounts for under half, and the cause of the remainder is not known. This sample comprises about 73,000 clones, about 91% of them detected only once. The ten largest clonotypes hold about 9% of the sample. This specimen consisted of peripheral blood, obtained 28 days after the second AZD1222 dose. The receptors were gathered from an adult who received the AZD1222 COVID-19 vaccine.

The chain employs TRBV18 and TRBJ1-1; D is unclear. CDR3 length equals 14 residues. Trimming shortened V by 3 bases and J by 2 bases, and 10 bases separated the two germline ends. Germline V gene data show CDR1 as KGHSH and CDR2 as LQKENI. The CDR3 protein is CASSPAGPNTEAFF. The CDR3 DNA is TGTGCCAGCTCACCGGCAGGACCTAACACTGAAGCTTTCTTT. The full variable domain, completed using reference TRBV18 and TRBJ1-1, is NAGVMQNPRHLVRRRGQEARLRCSPMKGHSHVYWYRQLPEEGLKFMVYLQKENIIDESGMPKERFSAEFPKEGPSILRIQQVVRGDSAAYFCASSPAGPNTEAFFGQGTRLTVV.

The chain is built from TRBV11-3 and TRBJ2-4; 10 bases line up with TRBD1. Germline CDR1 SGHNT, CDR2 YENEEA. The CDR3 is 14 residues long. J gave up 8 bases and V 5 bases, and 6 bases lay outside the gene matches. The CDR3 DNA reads TGTGCCAGCAGCCTTGGACAGGGGGGGCACATTCAGTACTTC. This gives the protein CASSLGQGGHIQYF.

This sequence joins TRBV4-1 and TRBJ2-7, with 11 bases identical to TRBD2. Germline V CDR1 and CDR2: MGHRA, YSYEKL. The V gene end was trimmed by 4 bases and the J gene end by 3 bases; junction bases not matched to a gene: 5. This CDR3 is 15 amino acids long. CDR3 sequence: CASSLTSGGLYEQYF. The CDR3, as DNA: TGCGCCAGCAGCCTAACTAGCGGGGGACTCTACGAGCAGTACTTC.

CDR3 residues: CASSQALASTDTQYF. DNA for the CDR3: TGCGCCAGCAGCCAAGCGTTGGCTAGCACAGATACGCAGTATTTT. The genes are TRBV4-3 and TRBJ2-3, with D unresolved. V was shortened by 1 base and J by 0 bases, with 8 bases between the two germline ends. This CDR3 is built from 15 residues. Germline CDR1 reads LGHNA; CDR2 reads YSLEER.

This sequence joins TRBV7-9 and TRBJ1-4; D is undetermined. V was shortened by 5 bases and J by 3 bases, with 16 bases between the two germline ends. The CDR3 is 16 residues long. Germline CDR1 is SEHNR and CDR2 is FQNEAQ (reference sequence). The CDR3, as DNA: TGTGCCAGCAGCCCTGGGCAGGCGGCAGCTAATGAAAAACTGTTTTTT. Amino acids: CASSPGQAAANEKLFF.

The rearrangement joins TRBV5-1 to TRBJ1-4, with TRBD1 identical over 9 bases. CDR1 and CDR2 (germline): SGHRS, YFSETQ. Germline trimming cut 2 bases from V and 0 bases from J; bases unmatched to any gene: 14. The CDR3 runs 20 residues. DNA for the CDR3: TGCGCCAGCAGCTTTGGTCAAATCTTCCGGGACAGGGCAACTAATGAAAAACTGTTTTTT. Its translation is CASSFGQIFRDRATNEKLFF.

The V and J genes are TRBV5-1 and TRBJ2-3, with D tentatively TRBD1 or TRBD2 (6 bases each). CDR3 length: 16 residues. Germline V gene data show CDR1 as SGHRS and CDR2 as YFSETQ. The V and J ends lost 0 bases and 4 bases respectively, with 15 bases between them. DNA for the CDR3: TGCGCCAGCAGCTTGGCCGGGAGCCCAGGGGCAGATACGCAGTATTTT. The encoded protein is CASSLAGSPGADTQYF.

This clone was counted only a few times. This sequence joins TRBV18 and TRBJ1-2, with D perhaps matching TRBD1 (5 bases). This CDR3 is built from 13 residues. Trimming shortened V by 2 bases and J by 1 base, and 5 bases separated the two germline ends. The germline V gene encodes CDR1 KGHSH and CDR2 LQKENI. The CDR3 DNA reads TGTGCCAGCTCACCAGACAGTAACTATGGCTACACCTTC. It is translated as CASSPDSNYGYTF.

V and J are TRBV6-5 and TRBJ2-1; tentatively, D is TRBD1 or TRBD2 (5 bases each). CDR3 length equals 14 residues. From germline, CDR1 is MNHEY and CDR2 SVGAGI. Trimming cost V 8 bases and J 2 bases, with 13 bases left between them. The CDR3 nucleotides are TGTGCCAGCGGAAGAGGGGTCGCCTACAATGAGCAGTTCTTC. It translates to CASGRGVAYNEQFF.

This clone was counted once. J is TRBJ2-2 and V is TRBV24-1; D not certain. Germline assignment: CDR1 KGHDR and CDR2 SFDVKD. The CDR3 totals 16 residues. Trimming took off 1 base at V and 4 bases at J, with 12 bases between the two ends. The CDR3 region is CATSDFTAGGTGELFF. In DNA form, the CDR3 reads TGTGCCACCAGTGATTTCACGGCCGGCGGCACCGGGGAGCTGTTTTTT.

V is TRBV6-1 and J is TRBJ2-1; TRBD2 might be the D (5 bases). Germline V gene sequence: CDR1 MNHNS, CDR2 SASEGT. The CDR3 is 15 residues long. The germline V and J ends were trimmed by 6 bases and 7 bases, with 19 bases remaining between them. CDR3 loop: CASSSLSGLRNEQFF. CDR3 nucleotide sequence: TGTGCCAGCAGCTCCTTGTCGGGATTGAGGAATGAGCAGTTCTTC.

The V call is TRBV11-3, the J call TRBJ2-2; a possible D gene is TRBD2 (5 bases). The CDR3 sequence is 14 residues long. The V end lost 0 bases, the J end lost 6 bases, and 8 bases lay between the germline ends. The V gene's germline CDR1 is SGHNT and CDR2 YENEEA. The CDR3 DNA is TGTGCCAGCAGCTTAGATGGAGGACCCGGGGAGCTGTTTTTT. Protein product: CASSLDGGPGELFF.

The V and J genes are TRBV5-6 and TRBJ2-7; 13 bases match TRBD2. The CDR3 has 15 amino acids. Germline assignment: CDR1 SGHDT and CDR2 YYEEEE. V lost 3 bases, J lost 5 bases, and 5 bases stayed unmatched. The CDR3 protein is CASSWGLAGLNEQYV. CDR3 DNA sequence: TGTGCCAGCAGCTGGGGACTAGCGGGATTGAACGAGCAGTACGTC.

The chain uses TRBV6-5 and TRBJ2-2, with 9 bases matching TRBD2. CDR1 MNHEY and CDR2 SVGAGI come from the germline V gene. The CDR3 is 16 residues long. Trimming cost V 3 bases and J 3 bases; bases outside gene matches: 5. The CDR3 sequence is CASSYSREGHTGELFF. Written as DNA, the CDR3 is TGTGCCAGCAGTTATTCGCGGGAGGGACACACCGGGGAGCTGTTTTTT.

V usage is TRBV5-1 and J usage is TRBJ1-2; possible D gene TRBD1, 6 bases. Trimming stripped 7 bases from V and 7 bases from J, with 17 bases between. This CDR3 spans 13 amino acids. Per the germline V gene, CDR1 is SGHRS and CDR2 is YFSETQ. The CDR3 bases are TGCGCCAGCGGAGGACAGTCTACGAGTGGCTACACCTTC. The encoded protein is CASGGQSTSGYTF.

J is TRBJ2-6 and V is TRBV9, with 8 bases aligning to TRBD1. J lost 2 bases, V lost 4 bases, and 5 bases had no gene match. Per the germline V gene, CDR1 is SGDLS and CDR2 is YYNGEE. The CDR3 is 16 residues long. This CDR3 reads CASSPTGAAGANVLTF. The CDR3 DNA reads TGTGCCAGCAGCCCGACAGGGGCAGCTGGGGCCAACGTCCTGACTTTC.

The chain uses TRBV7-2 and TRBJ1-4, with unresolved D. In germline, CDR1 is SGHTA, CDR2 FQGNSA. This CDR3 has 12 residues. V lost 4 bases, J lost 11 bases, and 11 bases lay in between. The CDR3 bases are TGTGCCAGCAGCTCGACCTTGGGGAAACTGTTTTTT. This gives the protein CASSSTLGKLFF.

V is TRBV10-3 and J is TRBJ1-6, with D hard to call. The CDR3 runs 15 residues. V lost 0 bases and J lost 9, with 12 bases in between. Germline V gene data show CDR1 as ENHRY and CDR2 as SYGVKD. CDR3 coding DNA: TGTGCCATCAGTGAGTCGGGTGGCGGCGTTTCACCCCTCCACTTT. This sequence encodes CAISESGGGVSPLHF.

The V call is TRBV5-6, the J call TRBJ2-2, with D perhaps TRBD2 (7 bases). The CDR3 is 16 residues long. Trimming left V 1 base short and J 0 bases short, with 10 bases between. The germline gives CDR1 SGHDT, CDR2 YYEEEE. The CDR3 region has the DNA TGTGCCAGCAGCTTGTTGGGGGGGCCGAACACCGGGGAGCTGTTTTTT. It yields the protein CASSLLGGPNTGELFF. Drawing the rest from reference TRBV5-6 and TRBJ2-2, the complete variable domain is DAGVTQSPTHLIKTRGQQVTLRCSPKSGHDTVSWYQQALGQGPQFIFQYYEEEERQRGNFPDRFSGHQFPNYSSELNVNALLLGDSALYLCASSLLGGPNTGELFFGEGSRLTVL.

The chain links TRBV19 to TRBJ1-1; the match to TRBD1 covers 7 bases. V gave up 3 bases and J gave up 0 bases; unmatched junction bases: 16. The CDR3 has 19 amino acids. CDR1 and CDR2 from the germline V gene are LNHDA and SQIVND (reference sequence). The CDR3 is CASSIAVPGTVHMNTEAFF. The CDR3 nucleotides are TGTGCCAGTAGTATCGCGGTACCAGGGACAGTTCACATGAACACTGAAGCTTTCTTT.

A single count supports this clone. For the CDR3, the DNA is TGTGCCAGTAGTATGGGAGGGAGTGGGGCCAACGTCCTGACTTTC. Protein product: CASSMGGSGANVLTF. The rearrangement links TRBV19 to TRBJ2-6; TRBD2 matches at 7 bases. V lost 3 bases, J lost 3 bases, and 2 bases stayed unmatched. Germline CDR1 reads LNHDA; CDR2 reads SQIVND (reference sequence). CDR3 length: 15 residues.

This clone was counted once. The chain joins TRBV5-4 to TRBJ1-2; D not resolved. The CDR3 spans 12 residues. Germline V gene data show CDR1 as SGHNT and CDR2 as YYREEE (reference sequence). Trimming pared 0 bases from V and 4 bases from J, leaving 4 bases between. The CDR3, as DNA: TGTGCCAGCAGCTTGGTCGGCTATGGCTACACCTTC. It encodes CASSLVGYGYTF.

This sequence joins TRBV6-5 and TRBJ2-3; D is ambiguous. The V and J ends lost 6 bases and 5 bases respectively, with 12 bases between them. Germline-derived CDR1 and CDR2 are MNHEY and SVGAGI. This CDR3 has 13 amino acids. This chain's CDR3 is CASRVTGLDTQYF. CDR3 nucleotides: TGTGCCAGCAGAGTGACGGGCTTAGATACGCAGTATTTT.

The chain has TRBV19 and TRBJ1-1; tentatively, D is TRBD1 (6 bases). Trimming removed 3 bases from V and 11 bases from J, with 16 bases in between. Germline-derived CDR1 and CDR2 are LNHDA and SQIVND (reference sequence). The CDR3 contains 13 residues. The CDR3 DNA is TGTGCCAGTAGTATTTTCCGGGGGGGGCCGGCTTTCTTT. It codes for CASSIFRGGPAFF.

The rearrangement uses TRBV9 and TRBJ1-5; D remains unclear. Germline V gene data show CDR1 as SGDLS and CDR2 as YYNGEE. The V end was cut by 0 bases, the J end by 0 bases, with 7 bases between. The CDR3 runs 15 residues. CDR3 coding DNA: TGTGCCAGCAGCGTAGGTGGATATAGCAATCAGCCCCAGCATTTT. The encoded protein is CASSVGGYSNQPQHF.

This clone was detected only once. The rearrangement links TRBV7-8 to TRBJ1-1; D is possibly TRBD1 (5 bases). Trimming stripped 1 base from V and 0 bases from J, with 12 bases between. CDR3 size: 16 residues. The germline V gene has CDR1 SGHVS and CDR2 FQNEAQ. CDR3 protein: CASSLGGRLMNTEAFF. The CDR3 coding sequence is TGTGCCAGCAGCTTAGGGGGCAGGCTCATGAACACTGAAGCTTTCTTT. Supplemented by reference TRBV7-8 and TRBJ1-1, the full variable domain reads GAGVSQSPRYKVAKRGQDVALRCDPISGHVSLFWYQQALGQGPEFLTYFQNEAQLDKSGLPSDRFFAERPEGSVSTLKIQRTQQEDSAVYLCASSLGGRLMNTEAFFGQGTRLTVV.

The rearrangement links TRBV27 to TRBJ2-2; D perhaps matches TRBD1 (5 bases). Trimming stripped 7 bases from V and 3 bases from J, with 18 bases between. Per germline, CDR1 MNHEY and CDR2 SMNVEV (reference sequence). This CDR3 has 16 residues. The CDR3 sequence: CASMSPAGPYTGELFF. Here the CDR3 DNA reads TGTGCCAGCATGAGTCCGGCAGGGCCTTACACCGGGGAGCTGTTTTTT.

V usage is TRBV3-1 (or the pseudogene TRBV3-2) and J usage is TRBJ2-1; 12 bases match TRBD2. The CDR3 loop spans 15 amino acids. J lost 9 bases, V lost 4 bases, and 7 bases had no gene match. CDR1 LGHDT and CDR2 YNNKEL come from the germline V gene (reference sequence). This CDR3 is CASSRLAGGPVEQFF. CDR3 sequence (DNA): TGTGCCAGCAGCCGTCTAGCGGGGGGGCCGGTTGAGCAGTTCTTC.

The CDR3 DNA sequence: TGCGCCAGCAGCCAAGACTTGAATGAGCAGTTCTTC. It specifies CASSQDLNEQFF. The genes are TRBV4-3 and TRBJ2-1; unclear D gene. CDR3 length: 12 amino acids. Germline assignment: CDR1 LGHNA and CDR2 YSLEER. V gave up 0 bases and J gave up 7 bases, with 4 bases separating them.